This is a list of T cell receptor beta chains from one sample in a study of T cells of healthy individuals. TCRdb called the 5' RACE reads again in MiXCR, with one record for every CDR3 protein. The sample lists approximately 50,000 distinct CDR3 sequences, roughly 14% seen once, with roughly 15% in the top ten. These receptors were taken from a human donor in good health. The conserved cysteine and the conserved F or W are not part of the CDR3 here. Where a row states a size, it is once, few, many or the class of an expanded clone; other rows omit it.

j_call v_call clone_size cdr3_aa
TRBJ1-6 TRBV19 many ASSIDSYSPLH
TRBJ2-5 TRBV7-8 many ASSQRASPGGETQY
TRBJ1-2 TRBV6-6 many ASSYSGDNYGYT
TRBJ2-2 TRBV7-2 - ASTTLEAGTGELF
TRBJ1-1 TRBV28 few ASSPPDRVNTEAF
TRBJ2-7 TRBV2 - ASIPGDDRGRPYEQY
TRBJ2-7 TRBV7-9 many ASNPGGGEQY
TRBJ2-2 TRBV5-1 - ASSSGLAGVTGELF
TRBJ2-3 TRBV25-1 few ASTNKWGSGSTDTQY
TRBJ2-1 TRBV6-5 - ASRTGREGRLEQF
TRBJ1-5 TRBV7-2 few ASSLKALGSQPQH
TRBJ2-5 TRBV10-3 few AISGTSGSLLQETQY
TRBJ2-7 TRBV5-1 few ASSFRTGGNEQY
TRBJ2-6 TRBV3-1 many ASSQSRAGANVLT
TRBJ2-1 TRBV24-1 many ATSDFRVLDNEQF
TRBJ2-7 TRBV25-1 - ASSERAPYEQY
TRBJ2-7 TRBV5-1 many ASSLTGLYEQY
TRBJ1-1 TRBV15 - ATSRDPAGSGTEAF
TRBJ1-1 TRBV27 - ASGIDGTLTEAF
TRBJ2-2 TRBV29-1 many SARTSGTNTGELF
TRBJ2-7 TRBV20-1 - SLGLSYEQY
TRBJ1-1 TRBV15 many ATSRATGYYTEAF
TRBJ2-7 TRBV4-3 many ASSQDTSGHYEQY
TRBJ1-2 TRBV29-1 many SVGRGRDGNYGYT
TRBJ1-1 TRBV7-3 few ASSSTMNTEAF
TRBJ1-2 TRBV29-1 many SVGTQGPT
TRBJ2-1 TRBV12-3/TRBV12-4 few ASGDLGGYEQF
TRBJ2-5 TRBV24-1 few ATGEGEQTQY
TRBJ2-1 TRBV6-2/TRBV6-3 - ASVRDGTYNEQF
TRBJ2-3 TRBV5-4 many ASSLVRGQPTDTQY
TRBJ1-2 TRBV7-8 few ASSLGAVYGYT
TRBJ2-5 TRBV14 few ASSPAGLIETQY
TRBJ2-2 TRBV20-1 many SARQGVGTGELF
TRBJ1-1 TRBV24-1 many ATSENKGEAF
TRBJ1-1 TRBV7-9 - ASSLGQVYTEAF
TRBJ2-5 TRBV15 - ATSTNRGGETQY
TRBJ1-5 TRBV18 - ASSPPAGSRNQPQH
TRBJ2-7 TRBV3-1 many ASSPRQGGYEQY
TRBJ2-2 TRBV7-9 - ASSFPPGPGELF
TRBJ1-1 TRBV29-1 - SVEQGAGNTEAF
TRBJ2-5 TRBV20-1 - SARDRVETQY
TRBJ2-2 TRBV20-1 many SALTQGAGELF
TRBJ1-5 TRBV6-5 - ASSYGFNQPQH
TRBJ1-6 TRBV6-6 few ASSYSGPLNNSPLH
TRBJ2-1 TRBV7-9 many ASSSAPGLGVNEQF
TRBJ2-1 TRBV12-3/TRBV12-4 - ASSFSASAAAINEQF